The 2 T cell receptor beta chains presented below share a single source sample, sequenced in a study of cytomegalovirus exposure and HLA in healthy donors. The primer mix had 60 Vbeta and 13 Jbeta primers. Clones were read by immunoSEQ multiplex PCR, and TCRdb kept only the in-frame ones, dropping some. The sample yields over 75,000 clones, of which the top ten take up 5% to 6.5%. Sequencing was performed on PBMCs. These receptors all come from a girl aged 10 to 17 in good health and CMV-seropositive.

The chain carries TRBV10-3 and TRBJ2-3; D is possibly TRBD2 (5 bases). This CDR3 contains 14 residues. V lost 6 bases and J 1 base, leaving 11 bases between the germline ends. Germline-derived CDR1 and CDR2 are ENHRY and SYGVKD. The CDR3 coding sequence is TGTGCCATCAGCCAACTGGAGGGCACAGATACGCAGTATTTT. Translation: CAISQLEGTDTQYF.

The chain employs TRBV4-2 and TRBJ2-2; 13 bases match TRBD2. J lost 4 bases, V lost 0 bases, and 5 bases had no gene match. Germline V gene data show CDR1 as LGHNA and CDR2 as YNFKEQ. The CDR3 runs to 18 residues. The CDR3 nucleotides read TGTGCCAGCAGCCAAGATACACTAGCGGGGGGGCTCACCGGGGAGCTGTTTTTT. This sequence encodes CASSQDTLAGGLTGELFF.